These T cell receptor beta chains were read from a single sample in a study of blood T cell repertoires in COVID-19. Sequenced by immunoSEQ multiplex PCR; TCRdb stores in-frame clones only, minus some. The sample holds 250,000 to 350,000 clones; more than 75% are singletons and the top ten take roughly 2%. The sequenced sample was PBMCs or T cells enriched from blood (not recorded which). All receptors derive from a woman aged 55-69 years in a cohort exposed to, infected with or recovered from COVID-19 (not recorded which). Each CDR3 is given without its conserved first and last residue.

j_call | v_call | cdr3_aa
TRBJ1-6 | TRBV28 | ASSLRGGTSPLH
TRBJ2-7 | TRBV2 | ASCGGAYEQY
TRBJ1-1 | TRBV21-1 | ASSNIPRQGNTEAF
TRBJ1-4 | TRBV7-9 | ASTDSATNEKLF
TRBJ2-5 | TRBV5-1 | ASSLGTGAQETQY
TRBJ2-7 | TRBV5-1 | ASSFRDRADEQY
TRBJ2-1 | TRBV5-4 | ASGNEGEQF
TRBJ2-1 | TRBV27 | ASSFTGVIDNEQF
TRBJ2-1 | TRBV13 | ASSPTTGYNEQF
TRBJ2-4 | TRBV24-1 | ATSDSAGVDKNIQY
TRBJ2-1 | TRBV7-7 | ASSLGLAGGNEQF
TRBJ1-1 | TRBV24-1 | ATSDSYQSGEAF
TRBJ2-1 | TRBV9 | ASSVGRVVYNEQF
TRBJ2-7 | TRBV6-6 | ASSRTSGSYEQY
TRBJ2-1 | TRBV2 | ATITQVFVEGEQF
TRBJ2-5 | TRBV24-1 | ATGQWETQY
TRBJ2-7 | TRBV4-2 | ASSQESGLASAAYEQY
TRBJ1-3 | TRBV5-1 | ASSPAGQGGGNTIY
TRBJ2-7 | TRBV4-2 | ASSQEAGTAYEQY
TRBJ1-2 | TRBV7-2 | ASSLEGGRNGYT
TRBJ2-1 | TRBV7-3 | ASSLKGGVEQF
TRBJ2-5 | TRBV11-1 | ASSLSSAILAQTQY
TRBJ2-7 | TRBV7-9 | ASSLGQVYEQY
TRBJ1-2 | TRBV28 | ASRSQGAGGYT
TRBJ1-2 | TRBV27 | ASSRDRTGYT
TRBJ2-1 | TRBV12-3/TRBV12-4 | ASSGASNEQF
TRBJ2-5 | TRBV7-3 | ASSLEGGRETQY
TRBJ2-7 | TRBV28 | ASSSQGNGYEQY
TRBJ1-2 | TRBV28 | ASSSTDSYGYT
TRBJ2-7 | TRBV11-2 | ASSLVDNSYEQY
TRBJ1-5 | TRBV30 | AWSFRGGGQPQH
TRBJ1-3 | TRBV6-5 | ASSSATGNTIY
TRBJ2-7 | TRBV6-1 | ASSLGYEQY